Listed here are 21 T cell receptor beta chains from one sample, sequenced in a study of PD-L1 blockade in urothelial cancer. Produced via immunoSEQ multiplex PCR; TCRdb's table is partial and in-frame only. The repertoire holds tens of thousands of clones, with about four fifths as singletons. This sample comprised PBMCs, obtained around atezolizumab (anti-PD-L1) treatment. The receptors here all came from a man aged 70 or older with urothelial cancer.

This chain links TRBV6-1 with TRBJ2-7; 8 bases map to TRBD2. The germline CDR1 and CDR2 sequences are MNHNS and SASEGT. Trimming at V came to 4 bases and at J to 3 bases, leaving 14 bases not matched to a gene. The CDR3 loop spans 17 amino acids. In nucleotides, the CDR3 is TGTGCCAGCAGTGGGAGCGGCGGGGTAGCGGGAATCTACGAGCAGTACTTC. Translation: CASSGSGGVAGIYEQYF.

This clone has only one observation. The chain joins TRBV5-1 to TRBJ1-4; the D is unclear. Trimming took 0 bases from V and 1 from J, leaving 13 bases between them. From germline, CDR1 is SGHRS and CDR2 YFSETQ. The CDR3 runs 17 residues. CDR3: CASSLAGLPGTNEKLFF. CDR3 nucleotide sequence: TGCGCCAGCAGCTTGGCCGGTCTCCCCGGAACTAATGAAAAACTGTTTTTT.

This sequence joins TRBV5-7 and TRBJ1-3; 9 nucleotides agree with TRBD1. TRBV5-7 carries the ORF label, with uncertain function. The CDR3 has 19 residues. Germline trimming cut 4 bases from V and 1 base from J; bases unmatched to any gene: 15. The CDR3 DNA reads TGTGCCAGCAGCCTATTTTGGACAGGGGTGGAGGATTCTGGAAACACCATATATTTT. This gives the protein CASSLFWTGVEDSGNTIYF.

CDR3: CSVEGGLGANEQFF. CDR3 nucleotides: TGCAGCGTTGAAGGGGGACTAGGGGCCAATGAGCAGTTCTTC. This chain connects TRBV29-1 to TRBJ2-1; 8 bases map to TRBD2. Germline-derived CDR1 and CDR2 are SQVTM and ANQGSEA. The CDR3 runs to 14 residues. V was pared by 1 base and J by 6 bases, with 5 bases of the junction left unmatched.

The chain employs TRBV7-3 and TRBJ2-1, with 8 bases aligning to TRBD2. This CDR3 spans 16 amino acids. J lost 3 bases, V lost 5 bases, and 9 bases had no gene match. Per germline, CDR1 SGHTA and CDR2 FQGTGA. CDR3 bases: TGTGCCAGCAGCCTCTACTGGACTAGCAGCTACAATGAGCAGTTCTTC. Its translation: CASSLYWTSSYNEQFF.

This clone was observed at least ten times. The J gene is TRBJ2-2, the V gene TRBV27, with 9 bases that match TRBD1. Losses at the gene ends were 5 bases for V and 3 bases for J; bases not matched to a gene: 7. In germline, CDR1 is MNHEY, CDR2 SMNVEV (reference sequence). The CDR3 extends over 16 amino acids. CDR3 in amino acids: CASSLQQGADTGELFF. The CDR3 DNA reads TGTGCCAGCAGTCTCCAACAGGGGGCGGACACCGGGGAGCTGTTTTTT.

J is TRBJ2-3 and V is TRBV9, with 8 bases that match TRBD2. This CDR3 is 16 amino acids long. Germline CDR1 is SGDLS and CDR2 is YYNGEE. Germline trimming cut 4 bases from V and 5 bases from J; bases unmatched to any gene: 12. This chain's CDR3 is CASSPYGGAGGDTQYF. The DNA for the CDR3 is TGTGCCAGCAGCCCTTACGGGGGGGCAGGTGGAGATACGCAGTATTTT.

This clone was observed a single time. In nucleotides, the CDR3 is TGCGCCAGCAGTCCCCGGACAGTTCCCCGCACGTCCGGGGAGCTGTTTTTT. Its translation: CASSPRTVPRTSGELFF. This chain uses TRBV23-1 with TRBJ2-2, with D tentatively TRBD1 (6 bases). TRBV23-1 is an ORF, and what it does is uncertain. CDR3 length: 17 residues. The V and J ends lost 4 bases and 6 bases respectively, with 21 bases between them.

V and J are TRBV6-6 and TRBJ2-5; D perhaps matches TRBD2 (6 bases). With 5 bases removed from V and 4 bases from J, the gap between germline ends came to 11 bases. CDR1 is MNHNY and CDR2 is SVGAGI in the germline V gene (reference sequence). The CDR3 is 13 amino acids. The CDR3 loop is CASSRLDGETQYF. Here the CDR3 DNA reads TGTGCCAGCAGTCGACTAGATGGAGAGACCCAGTACTTC.

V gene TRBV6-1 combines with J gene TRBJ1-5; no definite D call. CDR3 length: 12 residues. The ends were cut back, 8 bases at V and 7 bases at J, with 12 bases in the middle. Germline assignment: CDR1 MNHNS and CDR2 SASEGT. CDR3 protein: CASRQSTQPQHF. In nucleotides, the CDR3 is TGTGCCAGCCGACAATCTACGCAGCCCCAGCATTTT.

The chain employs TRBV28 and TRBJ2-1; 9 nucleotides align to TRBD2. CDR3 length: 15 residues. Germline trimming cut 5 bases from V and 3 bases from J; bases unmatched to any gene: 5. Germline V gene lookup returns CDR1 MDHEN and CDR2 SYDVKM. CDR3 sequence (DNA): TGTGCCAGCAGTCGGGCTAGCGGGAACTACAATGAGCAGTTCTTC. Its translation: CASSRASGNYNEQFF.

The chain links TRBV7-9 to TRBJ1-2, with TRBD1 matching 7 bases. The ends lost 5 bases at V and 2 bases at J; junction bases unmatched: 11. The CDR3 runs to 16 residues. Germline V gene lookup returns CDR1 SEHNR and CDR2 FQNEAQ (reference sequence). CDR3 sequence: CASSQPGQEGNYGYTF. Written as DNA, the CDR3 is TGTGCCAGCAGCCAACCTGGACAGGAAGGAAACTATGGCTACACCTTC.

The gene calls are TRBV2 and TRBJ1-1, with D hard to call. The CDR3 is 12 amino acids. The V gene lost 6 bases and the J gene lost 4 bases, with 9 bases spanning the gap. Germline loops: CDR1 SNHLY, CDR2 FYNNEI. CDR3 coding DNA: TGTGCCAGCAGCCCTACCCGCACTGAAGCTTTCTTT. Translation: CASSPTRTEAFF.

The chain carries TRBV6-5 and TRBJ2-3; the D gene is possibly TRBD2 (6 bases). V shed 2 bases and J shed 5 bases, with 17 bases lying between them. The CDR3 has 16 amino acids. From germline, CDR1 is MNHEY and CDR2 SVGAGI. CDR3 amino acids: CASSYGGFGGLDTQYF. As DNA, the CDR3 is TGTGCCAGCAGTTACGGAGGGTTTGGGGGGTTAGATACGCAGTATTTT.

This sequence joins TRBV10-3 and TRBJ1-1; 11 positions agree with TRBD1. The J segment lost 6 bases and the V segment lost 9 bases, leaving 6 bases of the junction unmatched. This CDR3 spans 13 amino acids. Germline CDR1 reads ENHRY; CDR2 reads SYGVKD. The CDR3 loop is CAMGRDRGSEAFF. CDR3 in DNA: TGTGCCATGGGCCGGGACAGGGGGTCTGAAGCTTTCTTT.

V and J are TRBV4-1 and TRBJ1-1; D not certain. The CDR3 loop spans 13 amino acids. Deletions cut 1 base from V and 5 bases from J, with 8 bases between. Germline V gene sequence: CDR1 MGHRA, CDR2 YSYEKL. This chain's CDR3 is CASSQGEDTEAFF. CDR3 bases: TGCGCCAGCAGCCAAGGGGAGGATACTGAAGCTTTCTTT.

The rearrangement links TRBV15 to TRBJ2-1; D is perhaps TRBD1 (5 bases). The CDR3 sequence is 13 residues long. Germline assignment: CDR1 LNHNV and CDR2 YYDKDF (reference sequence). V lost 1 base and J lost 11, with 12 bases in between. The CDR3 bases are TGTGCCACCAGCAGAGTTAAAGCAGGGAAGCAGTTCTTC. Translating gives CATSRVKAGKQFF.

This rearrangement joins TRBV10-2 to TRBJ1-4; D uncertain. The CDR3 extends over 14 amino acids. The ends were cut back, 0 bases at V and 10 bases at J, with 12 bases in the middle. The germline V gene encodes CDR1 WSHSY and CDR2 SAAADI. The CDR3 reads CASSESTAGGKLFF. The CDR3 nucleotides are TGCGCCAGCAGTGAGTCGACGGCTGGAGGAAAACTGTTTTTT.

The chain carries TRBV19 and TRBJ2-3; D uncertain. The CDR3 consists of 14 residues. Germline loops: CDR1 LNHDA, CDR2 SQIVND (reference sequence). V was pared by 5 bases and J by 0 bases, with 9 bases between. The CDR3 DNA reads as TGTGCCAGTAGTCCAGGATTTAGCACAGATACGCAGTATTTT. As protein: CASSPGFSTDTQYF. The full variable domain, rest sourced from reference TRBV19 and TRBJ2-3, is DGGITQSPKYLFRKEGQNVTLSCEQNLNHDAMYWYRQDPGQGLRLIYYSQIVNDFQKGDIAEGYSVSREKKESFPLTVTSAQKNPTAFYLCASSPGFSTDTQYFGPGTRLTVL.

The CDR3 loop reads CASSPGTSAGELFF. The CDR3 DNA reads as TGCGCCAGCAGTCCCGGGACTAGTGCCGGGGAGCTGTTTTTT. The rearrangement uses TRBV10-1 and TRBJ2-2; 8 nucleotides agree with TRBD2. Germline CDR1 WNHNN, CDR2 SYGVQD (reference sequence). There are 14 residues in the CDR3. Trimming at V came to 5 bases and at J to 6 bases, leaving 5 bases not matched to a gene.

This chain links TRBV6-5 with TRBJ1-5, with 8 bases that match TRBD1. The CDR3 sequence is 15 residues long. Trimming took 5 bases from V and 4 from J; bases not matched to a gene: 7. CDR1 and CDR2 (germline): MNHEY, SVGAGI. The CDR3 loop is CASSIRQGSNQPQHF. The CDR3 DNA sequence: TGTGCCAGCAGTATCCGACAGGGGTCGAATCAGCCCCAGCATTTT.